This T cell receptor beta chain was sequenced for a study of cytotoxic CD8 clonotypes in ibrutinib-treated CLL. Study-wide context: Mean values per sample were a few hundred thousand productive templates and tens of thousands of productive rearrangements.

The sequencing depth, 1 in 200,000 to 1 in 1 million T cells, was the target. TCRdb's table, derived via immunoSEQ multiplex PCR, lists solely in-frame clones and lacks some. The sample carries 100,000 or so clones, 55% to 75% recorded once. Whole-study findings and limits: Clonality went up at the time of ibrutinib response, stayed stable in sustained remission, and later dropped back toward its baseline level at progression. Contraction or stability on treatment characterized the public clonotypes, which were uncommon.

A word on this clone: Its antigen is not identified.

The receptor was isolated from a human donor with chronic lymphocytic leukemia. Sequenced material: PBMCs, taken after 24 months of ibrutinib treatment.

The chain's CDR3 is CASSLGQVSYNEQFF. CDR3 DNA: TGTGCCAGCAGCTTGGGTCAGGTCTCCTACAATGAGCAGTTCTTC. The chain couples TRBV5-4 to TRBJ2-1; D is uncertain. Germline V CDR1 and CDR2: SGHNT, YYREEE (reference sequence). Trimming took 0 bases from V and 0 from J, leaving 7 bases between them. CDR3 length: 15 amino acids.